One sample yielded the 29 T cell receptor beta chains listed below, sequenced in a study of response to subunit inactivated influenza vaccine. MiXCR, run by TCRdb on the RT-PCR reads, gives a single entry per CDR3 protein. The sample comprises some 500,000 distinct CDR3 sequences, 25% of which are singletons, and around 1.8% rests with the top ten. This specimen was CD4+ T cells sorted from PBMCs, taken roughly 5 days after vaccination. All receptors come from a man aged 50 to 60 who received an inactivated influenza vaccine.

This clonotype was counted only a few times. V is TRBV28 and J is TRBJ1-2, with D possibly being TRBD1 (5 bases). The CDR3 totals 13 residues. V was clipped by 10 bases and J by 4 bases, with 16 bases between them. The germline gives CDR1 MDHEN, CDR2 SYDVKM. The CDR3, as DNA: TGTGCCATTTTAAGTGGGACCTCCTATGGCTACACCTTC. Translated: CAILSGTSYGYTF.

This clonotype was counted only a few times. This chain uses TRBV5-1 with TRBJ1-1, with 7 bases that match TRBD1. The CDR3 length is 16 residues. Germline V CDR1 and CDR2: SGHRS, YFSETQ. V was clipped by 2 bases and J by 9 bases; unmatched bases: 16. CDR3 protein: CASSFGGTDRQKKAFF. The CDR3 DNA reads TGCGCCAGCAGCTTTGGGGGAACGGACAGGCAGAAAAAAGCTTTCTTT.

This clonotype was detected only a few times. The chain couples TRBV14 to TRBJ2-7; 12 bases are a match to TRBD1. This CDR3 has 17 residues. The V gene's germline CDR1 is SGHDN and CDR2 FVKESK. The trim removed 1 base at V and 3 bases at J, leaving 7 bases unmatched. The CDR3 protein is CASSQAAGQGADYEQYF. The CDR3 DNA follows: TGTGCCAGCAGCCAAGCCGCGGGACAGGGGGCCGACTACGAGCAGTACTTC.

This clonotype turned up a few times. This sequence joins TRBV12-3 or TRBV12-4 and TRBJ2-7; D ambiguous. This CDR3 has 12 amino acids. Between the trimmed V and J ends, which lost 5 bases and 5 bases, there was a span of 10 bases. The CDR3 nucleotides read TGTGCCAGCAGTCGCAAACCCCACGAGCAGTACTTC. Encoded protein: CASSRKPHEQYF.

This clonotype was counted a few times. The chain couples TRBV12-3 or TRBV12-4 to TRBJ1-1; D may be TRBD1 (6 bases). V was trimmed by 6 bases and J by 3 bases, leaving 17 bases between them. CDR3 length: 15 residues. The CDR3 nucleotides read TGTGCCAGCAGCAGCATACTCAGGACAGACACTGAAGCTTTCTTT. Encoded protein: CASSSILRTDTEAFF.

In this sample, this clonotype turned up once. V usage is TRBV5-1 and J usage is TRBJ2-2; the match to TRBD2 covers 8 bases. The CDR3 runs 18 residues. Germline V gives CDR1 SGHRS, CDR2 YFSETQ. J lost 4 bases, V lost 5 bases, and 16 bases had no gene match. The CDR3 bases are TGCGCCAGCAGTAGTATGGCGGGAGGCTCCGAGGGCACCGGGGAGCTGTTTTTT. Translated: CASSSMAGGSEGTGELFF.

This clonotype came up a few times. The chain links TRBV29-1 to TRBJ2-7; possible D gene TRBD1, 6 bases. V was clipped by 4 bases and J by 3 bases, with 16 bases between them. The CDR3 is made up of 14 amino acids. CDR1 and CDR2 from the germline V gene are SQVTM and ANQGSEA. The CDR3: CSVARGGPLYEQYF. In DNA form, the CDR3 reads TGCAGCGTTGCACGAGGGGGTCCTCTCTACGAGCAGTACTTC.

This clonotype occurred a few times. V gene TRBV7-2 combines with J gene TRBJ2-7, with D uncertain. The germline V gene has CDR1 SGHTA and CDR2 FQGNSA. V lost 5 bases, J lost 3 bases, and 11 bases lay in between. This CDR3 region has 13 residues. The CDR3 DNA reads TGTGCCAGCAGCCGGTTCATCTACTACGAGCAGTACTTC. This encodes CASSRFIYYEQYF.

J is TRBJ1-5 and V is TRBV5-1; D is unresolved. V lost 3 bases and J lost 1, with 8 bases in between. CDR3 length equals 14 residues. Germline V gene sequence: CDR1 SGHRS, CDR2 YFSETQ. CDR3 bases: TGCGCCAGCAGCTCCGACGGAAGCAATCAGCCCCAGCATTTT. Protein sequence: CASSSDGSNQPQHF.

V and J are TRBV5-5 and TRBJ2-5; perhaps TRBD2 as D (6 bases). The CDR3 consists of 18 residues. Looked up from germline, CDR1 is SGHKS and CDR2 is YYEKEE (reference sequence). Trimming shortened V by 4 bases and J by 4 bases, and 26 bases separated the two germline ends. The CDR3 loop reads CASSAASAGTPGGETQYF. The DNA for the CDR3 is TGTGCCAGCAGCGCGGCTTCCGCCGGGACTCCAGGAGGAGAGACCCAGTACTTC.

The chain has TRBV20-1 and TRBJ2-3, with no clear D. In germline, CDR1 is DFQATT, CDR2 SNEGSKA (reference sequence). The V and J ends lost 0 bases and 0 bases respectively, with 7 bases between them. This CDR3 has 14 amino acids. This chain's CDR3 is CSARDLLSTDTQYF. DNA for the CDR3: TGCAGTGCTAGAGATCTACTAAGCACAGATACGCAGTATTTT.

This clonotype appeared once. This chain uses TRBV6-2 or TRBV6-3 with TRBJ2-7; 12 bases map to TRBD2. CDR3 size: 14 residues. CDR1 is MNHEY and CDR2 is SVGEGT in the germline V gene. Unmatched junction bases numbered 9, after V lost 8 bases and J lost 7 bases. The CDR3, as DNA: TGTGCCAGCGGACGGACTAGCGGGATTGGTGAGCAGTACTTC. It translates to CASGRTSGIGEQYF.

The chain uses TRBV7-6 and TRBJ2-3; TRBD2 matches 9 bases. Germline V CDR1 and CDR2: SGHVS, FNYEAQ. Trimming removed 5 bases from V and 2 bases from J; junction bases left unmatched: 5. The CDR3 has 15 amino acids. CDR3: CASSLSSGTTDTQYF. The DNA of the CDR3 is TGTGCCAGCAGCCTCTCTAGCGGGACCACAGATACGCAGTATTTT.

Many counts were recorded for this clonotype. V gene TRBV10-2 combines with J gene TRBJ2-2; maybe TRBD2 (5 bases). The CDR3 length is 16 residues. V was clipped by 7 bases and J by 0 bases, with 15 bases between them. Germline assignment: CDR1 WSHSY and CDR2 SAAADI. The DNA of the CDR3 is TGCGCCAGCAAGCGTTGGGGAGTTACGAACACCGGGGAGCTGTTTTTT. This gives the protein CASKRWGVTNTGELFF.

This clonotype was observed a handful of times. V is TRBV6-5 and J is TRBJ2-7, with 7 bases matching TRBD2. From germline, CDR1 is MNHEY and CDR2 SVGAGI. The trim removed 3 bases at V and 6 bases at J, leaving 11 bases unmatched. The CDR3 covers 15 residues. The CDR3 region has the DNA TGTGCCAGCAGTTATCTGGGAGGGACTCGCTCCGAGCAGTACTTC. Its translation is CASSYLGGTRSEQYF.

The genes are TRBV11-3 and TRBJ2-6, with D perhaps TRBD1 (5 bases). V was pared by 0 bases and J by 2 bases, with 11 bases between. CDR3 length: 17 amino acids. Germline V gene data show CDR1 as SGHNT and CDR2 as YENEEA. CDR3: CASSLDQGSPGANVLTF. The DNA for the CDR3 is TGTGCCAGCAGCTTAGACCAGGGTTCCCCTGGGGCCAACGTCCTGACTTTC.

The table lists this clonotype with a few counts. V gene TRBV7-9 combines with J gene TRBJ2-2; TRBD2 might be the D (5 bases). CDR1 and CDR2 from the germline V gene are SEHNR and FQNEAQ (reference sequence). The CDR3 has 15 residues. V lost 2 bases, J lost 4 bases, and 11 bases lay in between. Written as DNA, the CDR3 is TGTGCCAGCAGCTTACGTCTAGCCAGCACCGGGGAGCTGTTTTTT. This gives the protein CASSLRLASTGELFF. The variable domain in full, completed from reference TRBV7-9 and TRBJ2-2, reads DTGVSQNPRHKITKRGQNVTFRCDPISEHNRLYWYRQTLGQGPEFLTYFQNEAQLEKSRLLSDRFSAERPKGSFSTLEIQRTEQGDSAMYLCASSLRLASTGELFFGEGSRLTVL.

The V gene is TRBV12-3 or TRBV12-4, the J gene TRBJ2-1; TRBD2 agrees at 8 bases. The length of the CDR3 is 16 residues. With V trimmed by 4 bases and J by 1 base, 6 bases remained unmatched. The CDR3 nucleotides read TGTGCCAGCAGTTCGGTAGCGGGAATATCCTACAATGAGCAGTTCTTC. Protein product: CASSSVAGISYNEQFF.

This clonotype was counted a few times. The chain joins TRBV20-1 to TRBJ1-5; D is possibly TRBD1 (6 bases). V lost 1 base and J lost 3, with 7 bases in between. The CDR3 runs 13 residues. CDR1 is DFQATT and CDR2 is SNEGSKA in the germline V gene (reference sequence). CDR3 sequence reads: CSARAGVNQPQHF. Written as DNA, the CDR3 is TGCAGTGCTAGAGCAGGGGTCAATCAGCCCCAGCATTTT.

J is TRBJ2-7 and V is TRBV7-3, with a possible D match to TRBD2 (5 bases). Between the trimmed V and J ends, which lost 4 bases and 5 bases, there was a span of 12 bases. From germline, CDR1 is SGHTA and CDR2 FQGTGA. The CDR3 spans 13 residues. The CDR3 reads CASSSTRSHEQYF. The DNA of the CDR3 is TGTGCCAGCAGCTCCACTAGGTCCCACGAGCAGTACTTC.

This chain links TRBV4-3 with TRBJ2-7; 7 bases are a match to TRBD1. After removal of 2 bases from V and 1 base from J, the junction contained 2 bases not matched to a gene. This CDR3 region has 14 residues. Per germline, CDR1 LGHNA and CDR2 YSLEER. CDR3 residues: CASSQRDRSYEQYF. DNA for the CDR3: TGCGCCAGCAGCCAACGGGACAGATCCTACGAGCAGTACTTC.

This clonotype was counted a single time. The chain employs TRBV20-1 and TRBJ1-4, with D unclear. CDR1 is DFQATT and CDR2 is SNEGSKA in the germline V gene (reference sequence). The CDR3 is made up of 12 amino acids. V lost 5 bases to trimming and J lost 8 bases, with 12 bases between them. The CDR3 spells CSASSSAEKLFF. Here the CDR3 DNA reads TGCAGTGCTTCGAGTTCGGCGGAAAAACTGTTTTTT.

The V and J genes are TRBV6-5 and TRBJ1-2; 11 bases align to TRBD1. Germline lookup yields CDR1 MNHEY and CDR2 SVGAGI. V dropped 5 bases and J dropped 6; count of bases not matched to a gene: 8. The CDR3 length is 15 residues. The CDR3 DNA sequence: TGTGCCAGCAGTAACTGGGGACAGGGGGAGAATGGCTACACCTTC. Translated, it gives CASSNWGQGENGYTF.

V is TRBV7-9 and J is TRBJ2-1; 12 bases line up with TRBD2. V was pared by 5 bases and J by 5 bases, with 10 bases of the junction left unmatched. Germline lookup yields CDR1 SEHNR and CDR2 FQNEAQ (reference sequence). This CDR3 has 17 amino acids. The CDR3 spells CASSNPLWTSGNNEQFF. In DNA form, the CDR3 reads TGTGCCAGCAGCAACCCACTATGGACTAGCGGGAACAATGAGCAGTTCTTC.

V and J are TRBV7-6 and TRBJ2-7, with D possibly being TRBD1 (5 bases). There are 14 residues in the CDR3. Germline CDR1 is SGHVS and CDR2 is FNYEAQ. V shed 4 bases and J shed 5 bases, with 15 bases lying between them. CDR3 sequence reads: CASSSDVQGHEQYF. As DNA, the CDR3 is TGTGCCAGCAGCTCAGACGTCCAGGGCCACGAGCAGTACTTC.

V is TRBV11-2 and J is TRBJ2-7; D is perhaps TRBD1 (6 bases). This CDR3 spans 15 amino acids. V dropped 5 bases and J dropped 0 bases, with 14 bases sitting between them. The germline V gene encodes CDR1 SGHAT and CDR2 FQNNGV. CDR3 nucleotide sequence: TGTGCCAGCAGCACCCTACGGGACACCTCCTACGAGCAGTACTTC. It specifies CASSTLRDTSYEQYF.

The chain recombines TRBV9 with TRBJ2-1; D may be TRBD1 (6 bases). Germline assignment: CDR1 SGDLS and CDR2 YYNGEE. V lost 0 bases and J lost 2, with 18 bases in between. CDR3 size: 18 residues. CDR3 nucleotides: TGTGCCAGCAGCGTAGGCCCTCTGACAGGAGTCGCCTACAATGAGCAGTTCTTC. Its protein product is CASSVGPLTGVAYNEQFF. The full variable domain, in which reference TRBV9 and TRBJ2-1 provide the parts outside the CDR3, is DSGVTQTPKHLITATGQRVTLRCSPRSGDLSVYWYQQSLDQGLQFLIQYYNGEERAKGNILERFSAQQFPDLHSELNLSSLELGDSALYFCASSVGPLTGVAYNEQFFGPGTRLTVL.

V and J are TRBV6-1 and TRBJ2-3; 9 bases match TRBD1. Germline lookup yields CDR1 MNHNS and CDR2 SASEGT. The CDR3 has 14 amino acids. V lost 6 bases to trimming and J lost 3 bases; unmatched junction nucleotides: 4. The DNA of the CDR3 is TGTGCCAGCAGGAGGGACAGGGTAACAGATACGCAGTATTTT. Protein sequence: CASRRDRVTDTQYF.

This clonotype was counted at least ten times. The chain joins TRBV25-1 to TRBJ1-6; TRBD1 matches at 7 bases. The trim removed 4 bases at V and 5 bases at J, leaving 2 bases unmatched. The CDR3 is 14 amino acids. Per germline, CDR1 MGHDK and CDR2 SYGVNS. CDR3 region: CASSVGTDNSPLHF. The CDR3 DNA reads TGTGCCAGCAGTGTAGGGACAGATAATTCACCCCTCCACTTT.